A single sample is the source of the 22 T cell receptor beta chains below, sequenced in a study of T cell responses to AZD1222 COVID-19 vaccine. Using immunoSEQ multiplex PCR, the repertoire was profiled, and TCRdb retains in-frame clones only, with some absent. The sample consists of about 120,000 clones, around 83% of them appearing once. Source: peripheral blood, taken 28 days after the second AZD1222 dose. The receptors were sampled from an adult who received the AZD1222 COVID-19 vaccine.

The genes are TRBV5-1 and TRBJ1-4; no reliable D call. CDR3 length equals 15 residues. V lost 0 bases and J lost 12, with 18 bases in between. Looked up from germline, CDR1 is SGHRS and CDR2 is YFSETQ. This CDR3 reads CASSLGTPSTVELFF. The CDR3 DNA reads as TGCGCCAGCAGCTTGGGAACTCCCAGTACCGTTGAACTGTTTTTT.

This clone occurred once. The V gene is TRBV5-6, the J gene TRBJ1-5; D uncertain. The CDR3 extends over 12 amino acids. Germline CDR1 SGHDT, CDR2 YYEEEE. The ends were cut back, 1 base at V and 9 bases at J, with 8 bases in the middle. CDR3 loop: CASSLFGRPQHF. The CDR3 bases are TGTGCCAGCAGCTTGTTTGGGCGGCCCCAGCATTTT.

This clone was recorded once. The chain links TRBV3-1 (or the pseudogene TRBV3-2) to TRBJ2-1, with 7 bases that match TRBD2. The J segment lost 5 bases and the V segment lost 0 bases, leaving 10 bases of the junction unmatched. The germline V gene has CDR1 LGHDT and CDR2 YNNKEL (reference sequence). This CDR3 has 17 amino acids. CDR3 sequence: CASSQEWGGRYNNEQFF. In nucleotides, the CDR3 is TGTGCCAGCAGCCAAGAATGGGGGGGACGATATAACAATGAGCAGTTCTTC.

This clone is a singleton in its sample. The chain combines TRBV28 with TRBJ1-5, with 10 bases matching TRBD1. The CDR3 loop spans 15 amino acids. Germline values: CDR1 MDHEN, CDR2 SYDVKM. The trim removed 4 bases at V and 4 bases at J, leaving 4 bases unmatched. The CDR3 DNA is TGTGCCAGCAGTTCGGGACAGGGGATGAATCAGCCCCAGCATTTT. Its protein is CASSSGQGMNQPQHF.

This chain uses TRBV5-4 with TRBJ1-2; unclear D gene. Trimming removed 9 bases at V and 4 bases at J, with 10 bases between. Germline CDR1 SGHNT, CDR2 YYREEE (reference sequence). This CDR3 comprises 11 residues. The CDR3 reads CATSEAYGYTF. The CDR3 bases are TGTGCCACCTCCGAGGCCTATGGCTACACCTTC.

This chain joins TRBV29-1 and TRBJ1-2; D ambiguous. The CDR3 runs to 12 residues. Germline CDR1 reads SQVTM; CDR2 reads ANQGSEA. Between the trimmed V and J ends, which lost 7 bases and 6 bases, there was a span of 15 bases. The CDR3, as DNA: TGCAGCGCCTCGTCGGGGAACGATGGCTACACCTTC. Protein sequence: CSASSGNDGYTF.

The sample holds one count of this clone. The chain uses TRBV15 and TRBJ1-4; D remains unclear. The CDR3 runs 14 residues. In germline, CDR1 is LNHNV, CDR2 YYDKDF (reference sequence). Deletions cut 3 bases from V and 7 bases from J, with 12 bases between. The CDR3 nucleotides read TGTGCCACCAGCAGGACCTCGCCTATTGAAAAACTGTTTTTT. Translating it yields CATSRTSPIEKLFF.

This sequence joins TRBV3-1 (or the pseudogene TRBV3-2) and TRBJ2-4; 7 bases map to TRBD2. Trimming cost V 2 bases and J 2 bases; bases outside gene matches: 6. The CDR3 contains 16 residues. In germline, CDR1 is LGHDT, CDR2 YNNKEL (reference sequence). CDR3 region: CASSQLRGLTKNIQYF. The CDR3 DNA is TGTGCCAGCAGCCAACTCCGGGGACTAACCAAAAACATTCAGTACTTC.

V is TRBV5-8 and J is TRBJ2-5; TRBD1 aligns across 7 bases. The CDR3 spans 13 residues. CDR1 SGHTS and CDR2 YDEGEE come from the germline V gene. The junction had 2 bases not matched to a gene; V was cut back by 2 bases and J by 4 bases. CDR3 coding DNA: TGTGCCAGCAGCTTACCAGGGGGAGAGACCCAGTACTTC. It is translated as CASSLPGGETQYF.

This clone was recorded once. This rearrangement joins TRBV30 to TRBJ1-4; D is uncertain. This CDR3 comprises 12 residues. V lost 3 bases and J 8 bases, leaving 10 bases between the germline ends. Germline V gene data show CDR1 as GTSNPN and CDR2 as SVGIG (reference sequence). The CDR3 spells CAWRGSREKLFF. For the CDR3, the DNA is TGTGCCTGGAGGGGGTCCCGCGAAAAACTGTTTTTT.

The chain joins TRBV11-3 to TRBJ2-2, with 7 bases matching TRBD1. CDR3 size: 16 residues. From germline, CDR1 is SGHNT and CDR2 YENEEA. With V trimmed by 2 bases and J by 7 bases, 10 bases remained unmatched. DNA for the CDR3: TGTGCCAGCAGCTTATTAGGGGGCTCGTTGGTCGGGGAGCTGTTTTTT. Amino acids: CASSLLGGSLVGELFF.

The gene calls are TRBV29-1 and TRBJ2-7; a weak D match, TRBD1 (6 bases). Germline V gene lookup returns CDR1 SQVTM and CDR2 ANQGSEA. This CDR3 comprises 11 residues. The CDR3 region is CRQGLGYEQYF. The CDR3 nucleotides are TGCAGACAGGGCCTCGGGTACGAGCAGTACTTC.

V is TRBV5-4 and J is TRBJ1-2; D ambiguous. The CDR3 consists of 14 residues. In germline, CDR1 is SGHNT, CDR2 YYREEE (reference sequence). V gave up 5 bases and J gave up 0 bases, with 11 bases separating them. Here the CDR3 reads CASSSVGTNYGYTF. The DNA of the CDR3 is TGTGCCAGCAGTTCGGTAGGCACTAACTATGGCTACACCTTC.

The chain combines TRBV9 with TRBJ1-2, with D tentatively TRBD1 (6 bases). V was shortened by 3 bases and J by 2 bases, with 17 bases between the two germline ends. The CDR3 runs 16 residues. Germline CDR1 reads SGDLS; CDR2 reads YYNGEE. CDR3 coding DNA: TGTGCCAGCAGCGCGACGGGACAACCCTTGAACTATGGCTACACCTTC. Translation gives CASSATGQPLNYGYTF. Full variable domain (outside the CDR3, taken from reference TRBV9 and TRBJ1-2): DSGVTQTPKHLITATGQRVTLRCSPRSGDLSVYWYQQSLDQGLQFLIQYYNGEERAKGNILERFSAQQFPDLHSELNLSSLELGDSALYFCASSATGQPLNYGYTFGSGTRLTVV.

This sequence joins TRBV5-1 and TRBJ1-3, with no clear D. The CDR3 consists of 14 residues. V lost 2 bases to trimming and J lost 4 bases, with 10 bases between them. Germline assignment: CDR1 SGHRS and CDR2 YFSETQ. The CDR3 DNA sequence: TGCGCCAGCAGCTTTGATAACACAGGAAACACCATATATTTT. It specifies CASSFDNTGNTIYF.

The chain employs TRBV4-2 and TRBJ1-1, with unresolved D. Trimming cost V 2 bases and J 4 bases, with 8 bases left between them. This CDR3 comprises 13 residues. CDR1 and CDR2 from the germline V gene are LGHNA and YNFKEQ. The CDR3 protein is CASSQFRPTEAFF. For the CDR3, the DNA is TGTGCCAGCAGCCAATTTAGGCCCACTGAAGCTTTCTTT.

CDR3 DNA: TGTGCCAGCAGCCAACAAACAGGGGTCGTGGAGACCCAGTACTTC. Its protein product is CASSQQTGVVETQYF. The chain couples TRBV14 to TRBJ2-5, with TRBD1 matching over 7 bases. CDR3 length: 15 amino acids. Germline V lookup: CDR1 SGHDN, CDR2 FVKESK. Unmatched junction bases numbered 8, after V lost 2 bases and J lost 5 bases.

The chain links TRBV10-1 to TRBJ2-7; possible D gene TRBD1, 5 bases. The CDR3 is 14 amino acids. The germline V and J ends were trimmed by 3 bases and 3 bases, with 12 bases remaining between them. The germline gives CDR1 WNHNN, CDR2 SYGVQD (reference sequence). The CDR3 DNA sequence: TGCGCCAGCAGTGACGACAGCACAGACTACGAGCAGTACTTC. It yields the protein CASSDDSTDYEQYF.

The chain employs TRBV3-1 (or the pseudogene TRBV3-2) and TRBJ1-1; D remains ambiguous. The germline CDR1 and CDR2 sequences are LGHDT and YNNKEL (reference sequence). V was trimmed by 7 bases and J by 1 base, leaving 19 bases between them. The CDR3 is made up of 16 amino acids. CDR3 sequence: CASNPNPGIANTEAFF. The CDR3, as DNA: TGTGCCAGCAACCCGAACCCGGGGATCGCGAACACTGAAGCTTTCTTT.

This chain connects TRBV6-1 to TRBJ2-7; D unresolved. This CDR3 has 12 residues. Trimming removed 1 base at V and 2 bases at J, with 3 bases between. Looked up from germline, CDR1 is MNHNS and CDR2 is SASEGT. The CDR3 nucleotides read TGTGCCAGCAGTGAAGGTACCTACGAGCAGTACTTC. This gives the protein CASSEGTYEQYF.

The gene calls are TRBV28 and TRBJ2-6; a possible D gene is TRBD2 (5 bases). V lost 2 bases, J lost 3 bases, and 8 bases lay in between. The CDR3 is made up of 15 amino acids. The germline CDR1 and CDR2 sequences are MDHEN and SYDVKM. In DNA form, the CDR3 reads TGTGCCAGCAGTTTACCGGGGTATGGGGCCAACGTCCTGACTTTC. Translated: CASSLPGYGANVLTF.

The chain uses TRBV28 and TRBJ1-5; possibly TRBD1 for D (6 bases). Germline V gene data show CDR1 as MDHEN and CDR2 as SYDVKM. The CDR3 sequence is 15 residues long. Trimming took 7 bases from V and 2 from J, leaving 15 bases between them. The CDR3 protein is CASMGHTPGNQPQHF. CDR3 nucleotide sequence: TGTGCCAGCATGGGACATACTCCAGGCAATCAGCCCCAGCATTTT.